This record covers a single T cell receptor (beta chain). The record originates from a study of blood T cell repertoires in COVID-19. Between the trimmed V and J ends, which lost 4 bases and 5 bases, there was a span of 8 bases. This CDR3 region has 12 residues. CDR1 is SGHVS, CDR2 FNYEAQ, per germline. TCRdb keeps only in-frame clones here, not all; method: immunoSEQ multiplex PCR. Of more than 250,000 clones in the sample, less than 85% were seen once. The source is a man in his 60s who had recovered from COVID-19. What was sequenced was peripheral blood. The chain links TRBV7-6 to TRBJ2-5; D is undetermined. In DNA form, the CDR3 reads TGTGCCAGCAGCTCAGGCCGGGAGACCCAGTACTTC. Its translation: CASSSGRETQYF.